This TCR beta chain appears in the sequencing data of a study of T cell repertoires in cytomegalovirus infection. TCRdb re-called the reads with MiXCR, one entry per CDR3 protein. This sample has tens of thousands of distinct CDR3 sequences, with about 21% found just once. The V gene's germline CDR1 is MNHEY and CDR2 SMNVEV (reference sequence). V lost 9 bases to trimming and J lost 4 bases, with 10 bases between them. The CDR3 is 12 residues long. This clonotype was recorded many times. Its antigen is still unknown. The rearrangement uses TRBV27 and TRBJ1-5; D not resolved. This TCR came from a human donor in good health (CMV status not recorded). Some clones in this sample may be carry-over from other donors' samples. The source was CD8+ T cells from cultured PBMCs, collected from culture after CMV antigen stimulation. In DNA, the CDR3 is TGTGCCAGTAAAACAGCAAATCAGCCCCAGCATTTT. Amino acid sequence: CASKTANQPQHF.